The rows below give T cell receptor beta chains drawn from one sample of a study of patients and donors after allogeneic stem cell transplantation. TCRdb re-called the RT-PCR reads with MiXCR, one entry per CDR3 protein. This table holds roughly 140,000 distinct CDR3 sequences, 37% found once. Sequences were obtained from blood, either unsorted or a sorted T cell fraction (not recorded which). The receptor set was obtained from a human donor who was either an allogeneic HSCT recipient or a stem cell or donor lymphocyte infusion donor (not recorded which). It is not recorded whose cells these are; they may come from a transplant donor. Both conserved end residues are part of each CDR3. The D gene is left open where the match is weak. A clone size is listed for some rows: how often the clone was seen (once, few, many), or a class if it is expanded.

V,J,size,D,CDR3,DNA
TRBV5-1,TRBJ1-1,-,TRBD1,CASSLFMGQGREAFF,TGCGCCAGCAGCTTATTTATGGGACAGGGGCGTGAAGCTTTCTTT
TRBV12-3/TRBV12-4,TRBJ1-2,-,TRBD1,CASSLYRGPGGYTF,TGTGCCAGCAGCTTATACAGGGGGCCGGGTGGCTACACCTTC
TRBV6-6,TRBJ1-5,many,-,CASAESGGNQPQHF,TGTGCCAGCGCGGAGTCGGGGGGCAATCAGCCCCAGCATTTT
TRBV20-1,TRBJ1-1,few,TRBD1,CSAVTGGTEAFF,TGCAGTGCTGTTACAGGGGGGACTGAAGCTTTCTTT
TRBV9,TRBJ2-3,-,-,CASSVPSGDTQYF,TGTGCCAGCAGCGTCCCGTCCGGGGATACGCAGTATTTT
TRBV9,TRBJ1-3,-,-,CASSVGPQQRNTIYF,TGTGCCAGCAGCGTTGGCCCCCAACAGAGAAACACCATATATTTT
TRBV28,TRBJ1-1,-,-,CASSGPLGVNTEAFF,TGTGCCAGCAGCGGACCCTTAGGCGTTAACACTGAAGCTTTCTTT
TRBV5-1,TRBJ2-2,-,-,CASSLVQGNTGELFF,TGCGCCAGCAGCTTGGTCCAGGGGAACACCGGGGAGCTGTTTTTT
TRBV29-1,TRBJ2-7,-,TRBD1,CSVGFGTGVSYEQYF,TGCAGCGTTGGCTTCGGGACAGGGGTATCCTACGAGCAGTACTTC
TRBV7-2,TRBJ1-2,-,-,CASSLSGGVYTF,TGTGCCAGCAGCTTATCGGGCGGAGTGTACACCTTC
TRBV5-1,TRBJ2-3,many,-,CASSLSTDTQYF,TGTGCCAGCAGCCTTTCCACAGATACGCAGTATTTT
TRBV20-1,TRBJ1-5,few,TRBD1,CSARNRGLYSNQPQHF,TGCAGTGCTCGTAACAGGGGGCTCTATAGCAATCAGCCCCAGCATTTT
TRBV2,TRBJ1-2,few,-,CASRPPGQSSAYTF,TGTGCCAGCAGGCCCCCTGGACAGTCGTCCGCCTACACCTTC
TRBV10-3,TRBJ2-5,-,-,CAISDLGMGRDQETQYF,TGTGCCATCAGTGATCTCGGAATGGGACGGGACCAAGAGACCCAGTACTTC
TRBV27,TRBJ1-4,-,-,CASSRNSLEKLFF,TGTGCCAGCAGTAGAAACAGCCTGGAAAAACTGTTTTTT
TRBV6-5,TRBJ1-2,few,-,CASSYSYSNVYGYTF,TGTGCCAGCAGTTACTCGTACAGCAATGTCTATGGCTACACCTTC
TRBV7-9,TRBJ1-2,few,TRBD1,CASSLAWTGGRGYTF,TGTGCCAGCAGCTTAGCTTGGACAGGGGGCCGTGGCTACACCTTC
TRBV15,TRBJ1-2,-,-,CATSLHLPRNYGYTF,TGTGCCACCAGCCTCCACCTCCCGCGGAACTATGGCTACACCTTC
TRBV5-1,TRBJ1-1,few,-,CASSLAGRETEAFF,TGCGCCAGCAGCTTGGCCGGGAGGGAGACTGAAGCTTTCTTT
TRBV5-5,TRBJ1-5,-,-,CASSIGPFQPQHF,TGTGCCAGCAGCATCGGGCCGTTTCAGCCCCAGCATTTT
TRBV20-1,TRBJ1-1,few,-,CSARERRGVNTEAFF,TGCAGTGCTAGGGAGAGAAGAGGGGTTAACACTGAAGCTTTCTTT